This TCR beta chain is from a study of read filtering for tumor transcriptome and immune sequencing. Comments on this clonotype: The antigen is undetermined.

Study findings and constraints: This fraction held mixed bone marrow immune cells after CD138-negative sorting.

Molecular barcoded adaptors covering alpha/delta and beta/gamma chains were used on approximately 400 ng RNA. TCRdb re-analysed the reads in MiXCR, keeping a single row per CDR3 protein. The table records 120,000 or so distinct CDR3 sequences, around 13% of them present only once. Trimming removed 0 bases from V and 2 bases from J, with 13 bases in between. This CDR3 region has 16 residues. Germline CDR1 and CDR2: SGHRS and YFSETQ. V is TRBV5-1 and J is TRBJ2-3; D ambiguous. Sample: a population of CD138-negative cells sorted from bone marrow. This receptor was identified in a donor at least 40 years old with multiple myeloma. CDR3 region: CASSLVGGRVTDTQYF. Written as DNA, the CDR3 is TGCGCCAGCAGCTTGGTTGGCGGCCGAGTCACAGATACGCAGTATTTT. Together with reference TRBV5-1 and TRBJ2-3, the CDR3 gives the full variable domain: KAGVTQTPRYLIKTRGQQVTLSCSPISGHRSVSWYQQTPGQGLQFLFEYFSETQRNKGNFPGRFSGRQFSNSRSEMNVSTLELGDSALYLCASSLVGGRVTDTQYFGPGTRLTVL.